This T cell receptor beta chain comes out of a study of blood T cell repertoires in COVID-19. As for the study in general: Sites across the United States, Italy and Spain contributed samples from acute and convalescent COVID-19. T cells, B-cell-depleted T cells, or PBMCs provided the cDNA or gDNA that served as material.

In the original workflow: Cell counts per sample came from amplifying reference gene primers. Assay: immunoSEQ multiplex PCR; the TCRdb copy retains only in-frame clones and omits some. The DNA gave D and trimming, while V, J and clone size come from that table. The repertoire holds about 100,000 clones, with more than 90% as singletons. This CDR3 is 17 amino acids long. The germline CDR1 and CDR2 sequences are SGHVS and FQNEAQ. With V trimmed by 1 base and J by 5 bases, 11 bases remained unmatched. V gene TRBV7-8 combines with J gene TRBJ2-1; 7 bases align to TRBD2. The sample consisted of peripheral blood. This TCR was sampled from a man younger than 30 with acute or convalescent COVID-19. This CDR3 reads CASSLGRTAGTNNEQFF. In nucleotides, the CDR3 is TGTGCCAGCAGCTTAGGCCGAACCGCCGGGACTAACAATGAGCAGTTCTTC.